These 24 T cell receptor beta chains came from one sample sequenced in a study of cytomegalovirus exposure and HLA in healthy donors (TCRdb year 2017). Libraries were prepared through the immunoSEQ multiplex PCR assay. A mixture of 60 forward primers for TCR Vbeta segments and 13 reverse primers for TCR Jbeta segments was used in the multiplex PCR. Sourced from immuneACCESS, this table was stored by TCRdb with only in-frame sequences that have V and J called. A share of the clones is absent; for the studies checked, an unresolved V gene accounts for under half, and the remainder has no known explanation. This sample is represented by tens of thousands of clones; around two thirds of them were singletons. The biggest ten clones account for about a fifth of the sample. Sequenced: PBMCs. The receptors were gathered from a man aged 50-60 years in good health and CMV-seropositive.

This clone was detected only a few times. J is TRBJ2-7 and V is TRBV2; a weak D match, TRBD1 (6 bases). CDR1 SNHLY and CDR2 FYNNEI come from the germline V gene. The V end was cut by 8 bases, the J end by 7 bases, with 9 bases between. The CDR3 is made up of 10 amino acids. The CDR3 sequence is CASSGEEQYF. The CDR3 region has the DNA TGTGCCAGCTCAGGGGAAGAGCAGTACTTC. Full variable domain (outside the CDR3, taken from reference TRBV2 and TRBJ2-7): EPEVTQTPSHQVTQMGQEVILRCVPISNHLYFYWYRQILGQKVEFLVSFYNNEISEKSEIFDDQFSVERPDGSNFTLKIRSTKLEDSAMYFCASSGEEQYFGPGTRLTVT.

The sample holds a few counts of this clone. This CDR3 reads CAWNRGPTEAFF. In nucleotides, the CDR3 is TGTGCCTGGAACAGGGGGCCCACTGAAGCTTTCTTT. This sequence joins TRBV30 and TRBJ1-1; 9 nucleotides line up with TRBD1. The CDR3 is 12 amino acids. V lost 4 bases and J lost 4; bases outside the gene matches: 1. Germline V lookup: CDR1 GTSNPN, CDR2 SVGIG (reference sequence).

The rearrangement joins TRBV9 to TRBJ1-2; D gene unclear. Trimming cost V 0 bases and J 8 bases, with 11 bases left between them. Germline assignment: CDR1 SGDLS and CDR2 YYNGEE. This CDR3 spans 13 amino acids. The CDR3 reads CASSVVSRSGYTF. CDR3 in DNA: TGTGCCAGCAGCGTAGTATCCAGGTCCGGCTACACCTTC.

CDR3 sequence: CASSPDRAYEQYF. DNA for the CDR3: TGCGCCAGCAGCCCCGACAGAGCCTACGAGCAGTACTTC. This chain links TRBV5-1 with TRBJ2-7; weak D call: TRBD1 (5 bases). V was shortened by 4 bases and J by 2 bases, with 10 bases between the two germline ends. This CDR3 has 13 residues. CDR1 is SGHRS and CDR2 is YFSETQ in the germline V gene.

The CDR3 DNA reads TGTGCCTGGAGTGAAAAACGGTACGAGCAGTACTTC. As protein: CAWSEKRYEQYF. The V gene is TRBV30, the J gene TRBJ2-7; unclear D gene. The V and J ends lost 1 base and 4 bases respectively, with 8 bases between them. Germline V gene sequence: CDR1 GTSNPN, CDR2 SVGIG (reference sequence). The CDR3 spans 12 residues.

Only a few counts were recorded for this clone. The gene calls are TRBV6-1 and TRBJ2-7, with TRBD1 matching over 11 bases. Germline V gene data show CDR1 as MNHNS and CDR2 as SASEGT. The junction had 2 bases not matched to a gene; V was cut back by 7 bases and J by 6 bases. The CDR3 consists of 12 residues. The CDR3 protein is CASTGTGGEQYF. CDR3 coding DNA: TGTGCCAGCACTGGGACAGGGGGCGAGCAGTACTTC.

The V and J genes are TRBV6-5 and TRBJ2-1; 7 nucleotides match TRBD1. The CDR3 length is 14 residues. CDR1 is MNHEY and CDR2 is SVGAGI in the germline V gene. With 7 bases clipped from V and 6 bases from J, the junction kept 9 bases outside the gene matches. CDR3 coding DNA: TGTGCCAGCATGGCCGACAGGGTGTCCAATGAGCAGTTCTTC. Amino acids: CASMADRVSNEQFF.

The J gene is TRBJ2-7, the V gene TRBV6-5; perhaps TRBD1 as D (5 bases). V was shortened by 0 bases and J by 2 bases, with 11 bases between the two germline ends. CDR3 length equals 15 residues. The germline V gene encodes CDR1 MNHEY and CDR2 SVGAGI. This CDR3 reads CASSYSEGETYEQYF. The CDR3 coding sequence is TGTGCCAGCAGTTACTCGGAAGGGGAAACCTACGAGCAGTACTTC.

V gene TRBV6-5 combines with J gene TRBJ2-7; 9 bases are a match to TRBD2. After removal of 5 bases from V and 3 bases from J, the junction contained 5 bases not matched to a gene. The CDR3 runs to 14 residues. Germline V gene sequence: CDR1 MNHEY, CDR2 SVGAGI. The CDR3 DNA follows: TGTGCCAGCAGTCGGCGGGAGGGGGGCTACGAGCAGTACTTC. As protein: CASSRREGGYEQYF.

The CDR3 nucleotides read TGCGCCAGCAGAGCCGGGACAGGGGGCACCGGGGAGCTGTTTTTT. Encoded protein: CASRAGTGGTGELFF. The chain employs TRBV5-1 and TRBJ2-2, with TRBD1 matching 11 bases. Germline CDR1 SGHRS, CDR2 YFSETQ. This CDR3 region has 15 residues. With V trimmed by 5 bases and J by 4 bases, 4 bases remained unmatched.

The rearrangement uses TRBV6-6 and TRBJ2-7; 11 bases agree with TRBD2. Germline CDR1 reads MNHNY; CDR2 reads SVGAGI (reference sequence). The CDR3 is made up of 15 amino acids. Losses at the gene ends were 5 bases for V and 4 bases for J; bases not matched to a gene: 7. CDR3 in DNA: TGTGCCAGCAGTCACGCCGGGACTAGCGGTTACGAGCAGTACTTC. Its translation is CASSHAGTSGYEQYF.

V gene TRBV6-5 combines with J gene TRBJ1-4; weak D call: TRBD1 (5 bases). V was shortened by 4 bases and J by 8 bases, with 11 bases between the two germline ends. Germline CDR1 reads MNHEY; CDR2 reads SVGAGI. This CDR3 comprises 13 residues. The CDR3 sequence: CASSSLGGEKLFF. For the CDR3, the DNA is TGTGCCAGCAGTTCCCTCGGGGGGGAAAAACTGTTTTTT.

The chain couples TRBV30 to TRBJ2-1; 10 bases line up with TRBD2. The CDR3 is 15 residues long. Per germline, CDR1 GTSNPN and CDR2 SVGIG (reference sequence). Losses at the gene ends were 5 bases for V and 5 bases for J; bases not matched to a gene: 9. CDR3 bases: TGTGCCTGGGGAACCGGGACTAGCGTCGACAATGAGCAGTTCTTC. This encodes CAWGTGTSVDNEQFF.

The genes are TRBV5-4 and TRBJ2-5, with 10 bases lining up with TRBD1. The CDR3 extends over 14 amino acids. Germline trimming cut 3 bases from V and 4 bases from J; bases unmatched to any gene: 3. Germline lookup yields CDR1 SGHNT and CDR2 YYREEE (reference sequence). CDR3 sequence: CASSWDRGSETQYF. The CDR3 DNA sequence: TGTGCCAGCAGCTGGGACAGGGGTTCAGAGACCCAGTACTTC.

This chain uses TRBV6-1 with TRBJ2-7; 9 bases match TRBD1. The V gene end was trimmed by 4 bases and the J gene end by 6 bases; junction bases not matched to a gene: 4. CDR3 length: 13 residues. Germline CDR1 MNHNS, CDR2 SASEGT. This CDR3 is CASSVGQGGEQYF. In DNA, the CDR3 is TGTGCCAGCAGTGTGGGACAGGGTGGCGAGCAGTACTTC.

This chain links TRBV30 with TRBJ1-5; D is possibly TRBD1 (5 bases). Germline V gives CDR1 GTSNPN, CDR2 SVGIG (reference sequence). Trimming removed 3 bases from V and 0 bases from J, with 9 bases in between. The CDR3 runs to 14 residues. The DNA of the CDR3 is TGTGCCTGGAGCCTGGACAATAGCAATCAGCCCCAGCATTTT. Its protein is CAWSLDNSNQPQHF.

The V call is TRBV27, the J call TRBJ2-1, with 16 bases lining up with TRBD2. This CDR3 has 22 amino acids. Germline-derived CDR1 and CDR2 are MNHEY and SMNVEV (reference sequence). J lost 3 bases, V lost 4 bases, and 18 bases had no gene match. The chain's CDR3 is CASSYGVGGTSGGAPLYNEQFF. The CDR3 nucleotides are TGTGCCAGCAGTTATGGGGTCGGCGGGACTAGCGGGGGGGCCCCACTCTACAATGAGCAGTTCTTC.

V is TRBV6-5 and J is TRBJ1-2; D is possibly TRBD1 (5 bases). Trimming pared 2 bases from V and 4 bases from J, leaving 14 bases between. CDR1 MNHEY and CDR2 SVGAGI come from the germline V gene. The CDR3 runs to 15 residues. DNA of the CDR3: TGTGCCAGCAGTTACCGCGTCGACAGATTCTATGGCTACACCTTC. Translation: CASSYRVDRFYGYTF.

This chain connects TRBV30 to TRBJ1-1; 8 bases match TRBD1. Germline V gene data show CDR1 as GTSNPN and CDR2 as SVGIG (reference sequence). Trimming took 0 bases from V and 4 from J; bases not matched to a gene: 13. CDR3 length: 17 residues. The CDR3 loop reads CAWSVRRTGFSGTEAFF. For the CDR3, the DNA is TGTGCCTGGAGTGTACGCCGGACAGGGTTTTCCGGCACTGAAGCTTTCTTT. Supplemented by reference TRBV30 and TRBJ1-1, the full variable domain reads SQTIHQWPATLVQPVGSPLSLECTVEGTSNPNLYWYRQAAGRGLQLLFYSVGIGQISSEVPQNLSASRPQDRQFILSSKKLLLSDSGFYLCAWSVRRTGFSGTEAFFGQGTRLTVV.

The chain employs TRBV2 and TRBJ1-2; the D is unclear. The germline gives CDR1 SNHLY, CDR2 FYNNEI. This CDR3 is built from 12 residues. The ends were cut back, 3 bases at V and 5 bases at J, with 7 bases in the middle. The CDR3 region is CASSDRGYGYTF. In DNA, the CDR3 is TGTGCCAGCAGTGACCGGGGATATGGCTACACCTTC.

This clone has a handful of counts. The chain is built from TRBV29-1 and TRBJ2-1, with 8 bases that match TRBD2. The CDR3 spans 15 residues. J gave up 4 bases and V 8 bases, and 13 bases lay outside the gene matches. Germline lookup yields CDR1 SQVTM and CDR2 ANQGSEA. The CDR3 sequence is CSSRTSGRGYNEQFF. DNA of the CDR3: TGCAGCTCCCGAACCAGCGGGAGAGGATACAATGAGCAGTTCTTC.

This rearrangement joins TRBV7-9 to TRBJ1-5; no firm D call. The V gene lost 6 bases and the J gene lost 3 bases, with 6 bases spanning the gap. The CDR3 is 12 amino acids. CDR1 and CDR2 (germline): SEHNR, FQNEAQ (reference sequence). The DNA of the CDR3 is TGTGCCAGCAGTCCTCCCAATCAGCCCCAGCATTTT. It specifies CASSPPNQPQHF.

The count of this clone is one. The gene calls are TRBV6-6 and TRBJ1-1; D is unclear. Germline assignment: CDR1 MNHNY and CDR2 SVGAGI (reference sequence). V lost 8 bases and J 4 bases, leaving 17 bases between the germline ends. The CDR3 loop spans 14 amino acids. The CDR3 DNA reads TGTGCCAGCGCACCAACGCGGCGGGGCACTGAAGCTTTCTTT. Its protein is CASAPTRRGTEAFF.

This chain joins TRBV5-1 and TRBJ2-4; D may be TRBD2 (6 bases). V lost 0 bases to trimming and J lost 8 bases, with 12 bases between them. The CDR3 covers 14 residues. Germline V gene data show CDR1 as SGHRS and CDR2 as YFSETQ. The CDR3 here is CASSLGGVGDIQYF. In DNA, the CDR3 is TGCGCCAGCAGCTTGGGGGGGGTAGGGGACATTCAGTACTTC. The full variable domain, with the rest looked up from reference TRBV5-1 and TRBJ2-4, is KAGVTQTPRYLIKTRGQQVTLSCSPISGHRSVSWYQQTPGQGLQFLFEYFSETQRNKGNFPGRFSGRQFSNSRSEMNVSTLELGDSALYLCASSLGGVGDIQYFGAGTRLSVL.